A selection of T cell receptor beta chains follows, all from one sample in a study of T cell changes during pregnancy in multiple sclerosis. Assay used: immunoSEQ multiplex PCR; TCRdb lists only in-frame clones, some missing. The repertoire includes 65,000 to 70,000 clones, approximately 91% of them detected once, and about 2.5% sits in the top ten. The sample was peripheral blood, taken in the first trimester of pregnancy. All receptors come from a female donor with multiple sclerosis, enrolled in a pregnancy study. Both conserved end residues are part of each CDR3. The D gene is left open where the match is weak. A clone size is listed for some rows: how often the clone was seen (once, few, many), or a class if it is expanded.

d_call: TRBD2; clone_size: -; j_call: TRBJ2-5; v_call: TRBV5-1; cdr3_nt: TGCGCCAGCTCTAGCGGGGACCAAGAGACCCAGTACTTC; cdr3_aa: CASSSGDQETQYF
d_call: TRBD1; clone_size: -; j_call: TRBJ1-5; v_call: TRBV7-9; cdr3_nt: TGTGCCAGCAGCCCCTCGGGACAGCTAAATCAGCCCCAGCATTTT; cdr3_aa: CASSPSGQLNQPQHF
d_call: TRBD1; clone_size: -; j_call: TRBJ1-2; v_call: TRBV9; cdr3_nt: TGTGCCAGCAGCGTAGATTCAGGGGGATATGGCTACACCTTC; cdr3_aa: CASSVDSGGYGYTF
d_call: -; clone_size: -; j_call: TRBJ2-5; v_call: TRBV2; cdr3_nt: TGTGCCAGCCGGTGGAGGAGGGGCCAAGAGACCCAGTACTTC; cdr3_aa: CASRWRRGQETQYF
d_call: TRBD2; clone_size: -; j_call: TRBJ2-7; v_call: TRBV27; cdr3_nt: TGTGCCAGCAGTTTCCGGGAGGGCCGAAACGAGCAGTACTTC; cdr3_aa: CASSFREGRNEQYF
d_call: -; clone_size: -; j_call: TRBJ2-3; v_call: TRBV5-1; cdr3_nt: TGCGCCAGCAGCGATTGGGGCATAACAGACGGCACAGATACGCAGTATTTT; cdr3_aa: CASSDWGITDGTDTQYF
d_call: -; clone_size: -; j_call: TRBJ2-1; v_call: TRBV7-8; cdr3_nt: TGTGCCAGCAGCTTAGCAGGGGGTGGTGAGCAGTTCTTC; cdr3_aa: CASSLAGGGEQFF
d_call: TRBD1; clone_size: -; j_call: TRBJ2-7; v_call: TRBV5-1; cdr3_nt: TGCGCCAGCCAGGGGGCTTACGAGCAGTACTTC; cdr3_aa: CASQGAYEQYF
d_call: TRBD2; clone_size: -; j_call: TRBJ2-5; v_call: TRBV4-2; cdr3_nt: TGTGCCAGCAGCCAAGATCTCCCGGGGGGGCCAGAGACCCAGTACTTC; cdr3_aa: CASSQDLPGGPETQYF
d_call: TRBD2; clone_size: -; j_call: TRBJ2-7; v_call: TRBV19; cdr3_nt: TGTGCCAGTAGTATACGGCGGGAGGAATTTTACGAGCAGTACTTC; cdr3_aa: CASSIRREEFYEQYF
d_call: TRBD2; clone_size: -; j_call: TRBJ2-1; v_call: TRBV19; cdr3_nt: TGTGCCAGTAGTATGGTGGCTAGCGGGAGAAAGGCTGAGCAGTTCTTC; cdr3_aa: CASSMVASGRKAEQFF
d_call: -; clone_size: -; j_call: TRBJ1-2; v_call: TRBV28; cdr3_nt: TGTGCCAGCAGTTTCCTCGGCACAGCACGCTATGGCTACACCTTC; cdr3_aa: CASSFLGTARYGYTF
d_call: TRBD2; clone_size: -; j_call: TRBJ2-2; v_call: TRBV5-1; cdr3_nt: TGCGCCAGCAGCTTGGTACTAGCGGGTGACACCGGGGAGCTGTTTTTT; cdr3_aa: CASSLVLAGDTGELFF
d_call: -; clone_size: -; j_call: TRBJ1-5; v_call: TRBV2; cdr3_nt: TGTGCCAGCAACGCCGGGGAGGGAAGGAACCAGCCCCAGCATTTT; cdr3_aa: CASNAGEGRNQPQHF
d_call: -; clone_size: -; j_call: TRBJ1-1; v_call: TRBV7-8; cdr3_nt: TGTGCCAGCAGCTTAGCGGGCGACCCGAACACTGAAGCTTTCTTT; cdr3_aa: CASSLAGDPNTEAFF
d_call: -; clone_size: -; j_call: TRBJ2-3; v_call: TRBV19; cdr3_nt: TGTGCCAGTAGTATAGATCGCCAGACAGATACGCAGTATTTT; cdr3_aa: CASSIDRQTDTQYF
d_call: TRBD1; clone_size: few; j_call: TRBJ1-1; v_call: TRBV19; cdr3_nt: TGTGCCAGTAGCGACAGGGTTGGAATGAACACTGAAGCTTTCTTT; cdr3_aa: CASSDRVGMNTEAFF
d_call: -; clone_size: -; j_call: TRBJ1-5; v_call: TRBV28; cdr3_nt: TGTGCCAGCAGTTCCCCAGGGGAGGGGCAGCCCCAGCATTTT; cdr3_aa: CASSSPGEGQPQHF
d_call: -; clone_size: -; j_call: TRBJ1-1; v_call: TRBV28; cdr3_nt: TGTGCCAGCAGGTTGGGCCAAAGAACTGAAGCTTTCTTT; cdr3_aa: CASRLGQRTEAFF
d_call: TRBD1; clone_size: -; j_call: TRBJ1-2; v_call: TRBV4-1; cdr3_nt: TGCGCCAGCAGCCGGGGACAGCAATTAAACTATGGCTACACCTTC; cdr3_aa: CASSRGQQLNYGYTF
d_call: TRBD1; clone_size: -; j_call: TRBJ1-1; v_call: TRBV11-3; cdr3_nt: TGTGCCAGCAGCCGAGGACAGGGGAACACTGAAGCTTTCTTT; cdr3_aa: CASSRGQGNTEAFF
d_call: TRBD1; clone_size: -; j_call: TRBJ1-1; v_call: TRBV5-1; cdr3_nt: TGCGCCAGCAGCGTACGGGACAGAAACACTGAAGCTTTCTTT; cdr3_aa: CASSVRDRNTEAFF
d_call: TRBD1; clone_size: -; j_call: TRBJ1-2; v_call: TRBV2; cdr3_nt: TGTGCCAGCAGTGGACCGGGACAGAAGAACTATGGCTACACCTTC; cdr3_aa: CASSGPGQKNYGYTF
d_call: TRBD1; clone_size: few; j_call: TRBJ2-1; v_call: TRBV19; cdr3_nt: TGTGCCAGTAGTGGGGACAGCCACAATGAGCAGTTCTTC; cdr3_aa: CASSGDSHNEQFF
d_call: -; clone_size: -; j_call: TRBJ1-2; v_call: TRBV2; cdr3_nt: TGTGCCAGCAGTACCTCAAGAGCTAACTATGGCTACACCTTC; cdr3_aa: CASSTSRANYGYTF
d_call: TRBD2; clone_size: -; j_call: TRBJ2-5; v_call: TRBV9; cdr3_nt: TGTGCCAGCAGCGTAGATCCCAGCGGGGGGGAATTGGGGACCCAGTACTTC; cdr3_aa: CASSVDPSGGELGTQYF
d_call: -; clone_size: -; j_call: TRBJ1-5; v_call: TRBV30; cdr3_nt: TGTGCCTGGAGTGAGGGGTTCAATCAGCCCCAGCATTTT; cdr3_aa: CAWSEGFNQPQHF
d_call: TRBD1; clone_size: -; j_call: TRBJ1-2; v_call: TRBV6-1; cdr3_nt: TGTGCTGTGGACAGGGTGCAGGGCTACACCTTC; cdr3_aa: CAVDRVQGYTF
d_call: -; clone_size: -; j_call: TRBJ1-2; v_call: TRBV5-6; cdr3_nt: TGTGCCAGCAGCTTCTCTGGCATCGATGGCTACACCTTC; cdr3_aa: CASSFSGIDGYTF
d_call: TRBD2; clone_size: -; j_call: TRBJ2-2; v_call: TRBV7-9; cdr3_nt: TGTGCCAGCAGCTATAGCGGGAGGTGGACCGGGGAGCTGTTTTTT; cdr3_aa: CASSYSGRWTGELFF
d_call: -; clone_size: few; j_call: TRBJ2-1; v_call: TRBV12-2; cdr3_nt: TGTGCAAGCGAGGGCTTGAAGCGGGAGGGTGGGAATGAGCAGTTCTTC; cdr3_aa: CASEGLKREGGNEQFF
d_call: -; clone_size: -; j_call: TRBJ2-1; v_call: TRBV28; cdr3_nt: TGTGCCAGCAGTTTAGAGCGGGGGACAGTCTATGAGCAGTTCTTC; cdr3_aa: CASSLERGTVYEQFF
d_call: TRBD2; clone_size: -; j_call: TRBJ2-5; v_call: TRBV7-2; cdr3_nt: TGTGCCAGCAGCTTTCGGACTAGCGGGAGTTTACAGACCCAGTACTTC; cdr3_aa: CASSFRTSGSLQTQYF
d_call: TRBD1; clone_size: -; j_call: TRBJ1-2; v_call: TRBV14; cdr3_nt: TGTGCCAGCAGCCAAACCGGGACAGGGAATGGCTACACCTTC; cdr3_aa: CASSQTGTGNGYTF
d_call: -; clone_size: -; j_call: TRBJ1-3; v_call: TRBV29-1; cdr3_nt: TGCAGCGCCGGGGGGGCTGGAAACACCATATATTTT; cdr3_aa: CSAGGAGNTIYF
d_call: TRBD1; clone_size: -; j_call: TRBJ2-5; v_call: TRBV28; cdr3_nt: TGTGCCAGCAGTACCCCGACAGGGAATGGGGAGACCCAGTACTTC; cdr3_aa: CASSTPTGNGETQYF
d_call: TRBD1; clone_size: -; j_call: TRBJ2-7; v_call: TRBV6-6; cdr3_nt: TGTGCCAGCAGTTACTCGACAGGGTACGAGCAGTACTTC; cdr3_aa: CASSYSTGYEQYF
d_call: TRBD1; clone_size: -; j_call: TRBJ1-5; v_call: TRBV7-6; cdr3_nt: TGTGCCAGCAGCTTAGGGTCGGGACAGGGAAATCAGCCCCAGCATTTT; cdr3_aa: CASSLGSGQGNQPQHF
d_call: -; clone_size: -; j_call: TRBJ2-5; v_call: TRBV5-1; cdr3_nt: TGCGCCAGCAGCTTGCAACAGGGATCCCAAGAGACCCAGTACTTC; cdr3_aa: CASSLQQGSQETQYF
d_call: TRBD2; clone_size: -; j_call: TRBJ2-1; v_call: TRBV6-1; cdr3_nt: TGTGCCAGCAGTGGACTAGCGGGGGGGATCAGTGAGCAGTTCTTC; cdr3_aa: CASSGLAGGISEQFF
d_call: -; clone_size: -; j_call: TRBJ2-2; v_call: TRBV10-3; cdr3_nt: TGTGCCGTCTTCAGGGCTCCCGGGGAGCTGTTTTTT; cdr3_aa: CAVFRAPGELFF
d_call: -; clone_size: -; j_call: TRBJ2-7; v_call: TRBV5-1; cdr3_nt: TGCGCCAGCAGCTTGGACCCAGGGAGGAGTTACGAGCAGTACTTC; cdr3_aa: CASSLDPGRSYEQYF